Described below is a single T cell receptor beta chain sequence and its context. Antigen specificity is unknown. Being one base from a much bigger clone, this may be a read error. In this CDR3 the conserved last residue, phenylalanine or tryptophan, is missing, so a read error is likely. The CDR3 covers 14 residues. CDR1 and CDR2 from the germline V gene are SGHRS and YFSETQ. With 4 bases removed from V and 6 bases from J, the gap between germline ends came to 14 bases. Sequencing involved patients with CD8+CD57+ cell expansion previously shown by flow cytometry. Among the patients, none had received any therapy at the time of blood sampling. The data originate from a study of CD8+CD57+ T cells in acquired aplastic anemia. Turning to the study itself: DNA from sorted CD4+ and CD8+ cells averaged around 3.2 ug. Whole-study findings and limits: The same twenty-nine CD8+ CDR3 sequences occurred in patients and in controls.

The template used for profiling TCR beta VDJ and CDR3 was genomic DNA. TCRdb fed the reads into MiXCR, producing one record per CDR3 protein. This sample has 200,000 to 250,000 distinct CDR3 sequences, with under 55% found just once. The TCR was taken from a human donor with aplastic anemia. V usage is TRBV5-1 and J usage is TRBJ1-5; the D gene is possibly TRBD1 (5 bases). Sequenced sample: sorted CD4+, CD8+, or CD8+CD57+ T cells (not recorded which) from PBMCs. CDR3 sequence reads: CASSVGGTGQPQHS. CDR3 coding DNA: TGCGCCAGCAGCGTGGGGGGTACCGGTCAGCCCCAGCATTCT.